This is a list of T cell receptor beta chains from one sample in a study of shared clonotypes between healthy human individuals. This table comes from immunoSEQ multiplex PCR, and its TCRdb copy is limited to in-frame clones, with some not included. The sample shows about 1 million clones, approximately 70% of them seen only once. Specimen: memory CD4+ T cells sorted from blood. These receptors were obtained from a man aged 18 to 30 in good health. Both conserved end residues are part of each CDR3. D genes are given only for firm matches. Rows may omit the clone size; those that give it use once, few, many or a size class.

clone_size d_call j_call v_call cdr3_length cdr3_nt cdr3_aa
. . TRBJ2-2 TRBV5-4 13 TGTGCCAGCAGCTTGGATGGTCCCGGGGAGCTGTTTTTT CASSLDGPGELFF
. . TRBJ1-1 TRBV4-3 13 TGCGCCAGCAGTCTAGTCCCGAACACTGAAGCTTTCTTT CASSLVPNTEAFF
once . TRBJ1-3 TRBV18 15 TGTGCCAGCTCACCTACCGAGACGGAGGGAAACACCATATATTTT CASSPTETEGNTIYF
. TRBD1 TRBJ1-2 TRBV7-2 14 TGTGCCAGCAGCTTAGGGGACAGGGTACGTGGCTACACCTTC CASSLGDRVRGYTF
once . TRBJ2-7 TRBV6-5 13 TGTGCCAGCAGTGGAGAGGGGACGCGTGAGCAGTACTTC CASSGEGTREQYF
. TRBD2 TRBJ2-5 TRBV7-6 15 TGTGCCAGCAGCTTTGCGGGAGGGAACCAAGAGACCCAGTACTTC CASSFAGGNQETQYF
many TRBD2 TRBJ2-1 TRBV27 16 TGTGCCAGCAGCTCCAGACTAGCGGAAAATTACAATGAGCAGTTCTTC CASSSRLAENYNEQFF
few TRBD1 TRBJ2-4 TRBV6-1 17 TGTGCCAGCAGTGTTACAGGGGGAAGCAGCGCCAAAAACATTCAGTACTTC CASSVTGGSSAKNIQYF
few . TRBJ1-4 TRBV28 11 TGTGCCAGCAGTGAAGCGAAAAAACTGTTTTTT CASSEAKKLFF
. . TRBJ1-5 TRBV6-6 14 TGTGCCAGCAGTTTTTCAAGGTCCCGTCAGCCCCAGCATTTT CASSFSRSRQPQHF
. TRBD1 TRBJ2-7 TRBV6-1 16 TGTGCCAGCAGTGAAGCCCCCCAGGGGGCCCCCTACGAGCAGTACTTC CASSEAPQGAPYEQYF
few . TRBJ1-4 TRBV10-3 14 TGTGCCATCAGTGAAGGGGTTAAAGGTGAAAAACTGTTTTTT CAISEGVKGEKLFF
once TRBD2 TRBJ2-3 TRBV10-3 15 TGTGCCATCGGTTGGGCTAGCGGGAGCACAGATACGCAGTATTTT CAIGWASGSTDTQYF
. . TRBJ2-1 TRBV27 16 TGTGCCAGCAGAACAATCCCTAGCACCCCCTACAATGAGCAGTTCTTC CASRTIPSTPYNEQFF
. . TRBJ1-1 TRBV27 13 TGTGCCAGCAGTGAACAGGGTCGCACTGAAGCTTTCTTT CASSEQGRTEAFF
. . TRBJ1-6 TRBV5-6 15 TGTGCCAGCAGCTTGGATGGGAGAGAGAATTCACCCCTCCACTTT CASSLDGRENSPLHF
. TRBD2 TRBJ2-1 TRBV7-2 16 TGTGCCAGCAGCTTAGTTGGGACTAGCACGAGAAATGAGCAGTTCTTC CASSLVGTSTRNEQFF